This T cell receptor (beta chain) is from a study of metastatic and nonmetastatic thyroid tumors. Looking at the study overall: It was across blood and tumor or nodule tissue from malignant and benign thyroid patients that repertoires were compared.

This CDR3 has 16 amino acids. Germline V CDR1 and CDR2: LGHNA, YNFKEQ. J was trimmed by 2 bases and V by 5 bases; bases with no gene match: 10. Thyroid surgery was preceded by no treatment in any patient. Authors' methods: Across clinicopathological groups, CDR3 differences served as the basis for building a distant-metastasis classifier for papillary thyroid cancer. TCRdb re-analyzed the PCR reads through MiXCR. These V and J calls originate from TCRdb's pipeline instead of the authors' own analysis. The table shows over 25,000 clones, with about 10% occurring only once. This clone was seen at least ten times.

The V and J genes are TRBV4-2 and TRBJ2-3; TRBD1 agrees at 7 bases. The sequence derives from a female donor with papillary thyroid cancer or a benign thyroid nodule (not recorded which). Some clones in this sample may be carry-over from other donors' samples. Sequenced material: blood. The DNA for the CDR3 is TGTGCCAGCAGCGACAGGGTACTGGGACCCACAGATACGCAGTATTTT. This codes for CASSDRVLGPTDTQYF.